This passage covers 32 T cell receptor beta chains from one sample sequenced in a study of cytotoxic CD8 clonotypes in ibrutinib-treated CLL (dated by TCRdb to about 2021). The time point label on this specimen signifies: about a year on ibrutinib. To prepare the library, the immunoSEQ multiplex PCR assay was applied. TCRdb mirrors the immuneACCESS table, restricted to in-frame sequences. Some clones are absent from its copies; in checked studies, under half trace to an unresolved V gene, and the reason for the others is unknown. The sample table holds roughly 220,000 clones, of which 60% to 80% were seen once. Approximately 10% of the sample goes to the ten largest clones. The sample consisted of PBMCs, taken after 12 months of ibrutinib treatment. The receptors originated from a human donor with chronic lymphocytic leukemia.

The gene calls are TRBV4-2 and TRBJ1-4; unclear D gene. This CDR3 contains 16 residues. Germline values: CDR1 LGHNA, CDR2 YNFKEQ. The V gene lost 1 base and the J gene lost 3 bases, with 12 bases spanning the gap. CDR3 protein: CASSQAAQVPNEKLFF. For the CDR3, the DNA is TGTGCCAGCAGCCAAGCCGCTCAGGTACCTAATGAAAAACTGTTTTTT.

Many counts were recorded for this clone. The V gene is TRBV7-2, the J gene TRBJ1-2; TRBD1 matches 10 bases. CDR3 size: 15 residues. Unmatched junction bases numbered 4, after V lost 3 bases and J lost 3 bases. The germline V gene encodes CDR1 SGHTA and CDR2 FQGNSA. As DNA, the CDR3 is TGTGCCAGCAGCTTGGGGACAGGGGTTGACTATGGCTACACCTTC. It translates to CASSLGTGVDYGYTF.

This chain connects TRBV2 to TRBJ1-5; D call uncertain. The CDR3 is 15 amino acids. Germline CDR1 SNHLY, CDR2 FYNNEI. The V and J ends lost 10 bases and 3 bases respectively, with 19 bases between them. Here the CDR3 reads CATAGAGGPNQPQHF. The DNA of the CDR3 is TGTGCCACCGCGGGAGCCGGCGGACCCAATCAGCCCCAGCATTTT.

The chain employs TRBV6-6 and TRBJ1-2; no definite D call. V lost 8 bases and J 4 bases, leaving 8 bases between the germline ends. The CDR3 is made up of 11 amino acids. The germline V gene encodes CDR1 MNHNY and CDR2 SVGAGI (reference sequence). The CDR3 region is CASENSYGYTF. The DNA of the CDR3 is TGTGCCAGCGAGAACTCCTATGGCTACACCTTC.

The sample holds one count of this clone. V usage is TRBV13 and J usage is TRBJ1-1; D gene ambiguous. The CDR3 contains 13 residues. Germline V gene lookup returns CDR1 PRHDT and CDR2 FYEKMQ (reference sequence). V lost 3 bases, J lost 1 base, and 6 bases lay in between. The CDR3 DNA is TGTGCCAGCAGCTTCGGGGAGAACACTGAAGCTTTCTTT. As protein: CASSFGENTEAFF.

To note about this clone: One end of the junction varies from germline; a read error may be responsible. The chain joins TRBV7-7 to TRBJ2-2; the D gene is possibly TRBD1 (8 bases). The CDR3 spans 19 residues. CDR1 and CDR2 (germline): SSHAT, FNYEAQ (reference sequence). CDR3 DNA sequence: TGTGCTAGCAGCGTCTACGGGGGGACAGGACACGCGAACACCGGGGAGCTGTTTTTT. Residues: CASSVYGGTGHANTGELFF. The full variable domain, in which reference TRBV7-7 and TRBJ2-2 provide the parts outside the CDR3, is GAGVSQSPRYKVTKRGQDVTLRCDPISSHATLYWYQQALGQGPEFLTYFNYEAQPDKSGLPSDRFSAERPEGSISTLTIQRTEQRDSAMYRCASSVYGGTGHANTGELFFGEGSRLTVL.

The chain joins TRBV7-9 to TRBJ2-3; 11 bases align to TRBD2. The germline gives CDR1 SEHNR, CDR2 FQNEAQ (reference sequence). V lost 3 bases and J lost 4; bases outside the gene matches: 3. The CDR3 is made up of 15 amino acids. DNA for the CDR3: TGTGCCAGCAGCTTGCCGGGACTAGCGGCAGATACGCAGTATTTT. Protein product: CASSLPGLAADTQYF.

This sequence joins TRBV18 and TRBJ2-5; 8 bases line up with TRBD1. J lost 3 bases, V lost 0 bases, and 9 bases had no gene match. Germline V gives CDR1 KGHSH, CDR2 LQKENI. This CDR3 is built from 17 residues. Written as DNA, the CDR3 is TGTGCCAGCTCACCACCTACGGGACAGGAGAGAGAAGAGACCCAGTACTTC. It encodes CASSPPTGQEREETQYF.

The V call is TRBV18, the J call TRBJ1-5; no clear D gene. Trimming took 3 bases from V and 5 from J, leaving 8 bases between them. The CDR3 runs to 13 residues. Germline assignment: CDR1 KGHSH and CDR2 LQKENI. CDR3 bases: TGTGCCAGCTCACCCGGCAATCATCAGCCCCAGCATTTT. The encoded protein is CASSPGNHQPQHF.

This clone was seen just once. This chain links TRBV19 with TRBJ1-5, with D possibly matching TRBD1 (6 bases). V lost 10 bases to trimming and J lost 3 bases, with 16 bases between them. This CDR3 is 14 amino acids long. CDR1 LNHDA and CDR2 SQIVND come from the germline V gene (reference sequence). Written as DNA, the CDR3 is TGTGCCACCGTAGGGCGACAGGTCAATCAGCCCCAGCATTTT. Amino acid sequence: CATVGRQVNQPQHF.

This clone was seen a single time. The genes are TRBV5-1 and TRBJ2-7, with D possibly called TRBD1 or TRBD2 (6 bases each). Trimming removed 4 bases from V and 5 bases from J, with 10 bases in between. The CDR3 is 12 amino acids. Germline CDR1 SGHRS, CDR2 YFSETQ. CDR3 in amino acids: CASSLRGHEQYF. DNA of the CDR3: TGCGCCAGCAGCCTACGGGGGCACGAGCAGTACTTC.

This clone was counted a few times. CDR3 amino acids: CASSQHQIYGYTF. DNA for the CDR3: TGTGCCAGCAGTCAACACCAGATCTATGGCTACACCTTC. The chain is built from TRBV6-7 and TRBJ1-2; D ambiguous. TRBV6-7 is marked as an open reading frame, function uncertain. The CDR3 runs to 13 residues. V was cut by 5 bases and J by 4 bases, with 11 bases left in between.

This chain connects TRBV5-1 to TRBJ1-6; the D gene is possibly TRBD1 (5 bases). The CDR3 spans 15 residues. Germline assignment: CDR1 SGHRS and CDR2 YFSETQ. The V end lost 1 base, the J end lost 8 bases, and 13 bases lay between the germline ends. CDR3 nucleotides: TGCGCCAGCAGCTTGATCGGGGCTGAGGATTCACCCCTCCACTTT. This codes for CASSLIGAEDSPLHF.

The chain joins TRBV28 to TRBJ2-2; no clear D gene. Germline CDR1 MDHEN, CDR2 SYDVKM. Trimming removed 2 bases at V and 5 bases at J, with 9 bases between. CDR3 length: 14 amino acids. This chain's CDR3 is CASSLLSRTGELFF. The CDR3 DNA follows: TGTGCCAGCAGTTTACTATCAAGAACCGGGGAGCTGTTTTTT. The whole variable domain, remainder taken from reference TRBV28 and TRBJ2-2, is DVKVTQSSRYLVKRTGEKVFLECVQDMDHENMFWYRQDPGLGLRLIYFSYDVKMKEKGDIPEGYSVSREKKERFSLILESASTNQTSMYLCASSLLSRTGELFFGEGSRLTVL.

The chain uses TRBV4-2 and TRBJ2-7; D is unclear. From germline, CDR1 is LGHNA and CDR2 YNFKEQ. With 1 base removed from V and 3 bases from J, the gap between germline ends came to 4 bases. The CDR3 has 12 amino acids. CDR3 sequence (DNA): TGTGCCAGCAGCCAAGGCGGCTACGAGCAGTACTTC. It encodes CASSQGGYEQYF.

V and J are TRBV5-4 and TRBJ2-3, with TRBD1 matching 7 bases. CDR3 length equals 14 residues. J lost 5 bases, V lost 4 bases, and 7 bases had no gene match. Germline CDR1 is SGHNT and CDR2 is YYREEE (reference sequence). DNA of the CDR3: TGTGCCAGCAGCCCGACAGGGATGGGAGATACGCAGTATTTT. Amino acid sequence: CASSPTGMGDTQYF.

This clone was counted between two and nine times. The rearrangement links TRBV2 to TRBJ1-2; TRBD1 might be the D (6 bases). Trimming took 7 bases from V and 7 from J, leaving 10 bases between them. The germline gives CDR1 SNHLY, CDR2 FYNNEI. The CDR3 is 11 residues long. Here the CDR3 DNA reads TGTGCCAGCACAGGGGTTAGTGGCTACACCTTC. Translated, it gives CASTGVSGYTF. Combining the CDR3 with reference TRBV2 and TRBJ1-2 gives the whole variable domain EPEVTQTPSHQVTQMGQEVILRCVPISNHLYFYWYRQILGQKVEFLVSFYNNEISEKSEIFDDQFSVERPDGSNFTLKIRSTKLEDSAMYFCASTGVSGYTFGSGTRLTVV.

For the CDR3, the DNA is TGTGCCTGGAGTGTACAGCAGGGGGCAGGAACAGATACGCAGTATTTT. Its translation: CAWSVQQGAGTDTQYF. The V and J genes are TRBV30 and TRBJ2-3; 8 nucleotides agree with TRBD1. The junction had 8 bases not matched to a gene; V was cut back by 0 bases and J by 3 bases. This CDR3 region has 16 residues. Germline lookup yields CDR1 GTSNPN and CDR2 SVGIG (reference sequence).

In this sample, this clone turned up once. The genes are TRBV16 and TRBJ2-7; perhaps TRBD1 as D (6 bases). V lost 2 bases to trimming and J lost 0 bases, with 8 bases between them. The CDR3 contains 14 residues. The germline V gene encodes CDR1 KGHSY and CDR2 FQNENV. The CDR3 protein is CASSQRGHSYEQYF. CDR3 nucleotides: TGTGCCAGCAGCCAACGGGGACACTCCTACGAGCAGTACTTC. The whole variable domain, filled in from reference TRBV16 and TRBJ2-7, reads GEEVAQTPKHLVRGEGQKAKLYCAPIKGHSYVFWYQQVLKNEFKFLISFQNENVFDETGMPKERFSAKCLPNSPCSLEIQATKLEDSAVYFCASSQRGHSYEQYFGPGTRLTVT.

The count of this clone is one. CDR3 in DNA: TGCAGCGTTGCCCCAGCCAACTCGAACACTGAAGCTTTCTTT. Its translation: CSVAPANSNTEAFF. The rearrangement joins TRBV29-1 to TRBJ1-1; D is undetermined. CDR1 and CDR2 (germline): SQVTM, ANQGSEA. V was shortened by 4 bases and J by 1 base, with 13 bases between the two germline ends. This CDR3 comprises 14 residues.

A few counts support this clone. V gene TRBV2 combines with J gene TRBJ1-2, with a possible D match to TRBD1 (5 bases). This CDR3 contains 14 residues. The ends were cut back, 6 bases at V and 3 bases at J, with 14 bases in the middle. The germline V gene encodes CDR1 SNHLY and CDR2 FYNNEI. CDR3 nucleotides: TGTGCCAGCAGCCCCCGGGGGTCCCACTATGGCTACACCTTC. This translates into CASSPRGSHYGYTF.

The V gene is TRBV6-5, the J gene TRBJ2-7; D may correspond to TRBD1 or TRBD2 (6 bases each). Germline V gives CDR1 MNHEY, CDR2 SVGAGI. The CDR3 extends over 14 amino acids. V was cut by 10 bases and J by 3 bases, with 19 bases left in between. The CDR3 loop is CATGVEGRGYEQYF. CDR3 in DNA: TGTGCCACAGGAGTGGAGGGCAGGGGCTACGAGCAGTACTTC.

Concerning this clone: An end of the junction does not agree with germline; a read error may underlie this. This chain uses TRBV5-1 with TRBJ2-7; the match to TRBD2 covers 8 bases. Germline V CDR1 and CDR2: SGHRS, YFSETQ. The CDR3 has 15 amino acids. The CDR3 sequence: CASSLEGTSGSAARF. The CDR3 DNA reads TGCGCCAGCAGCTTGGAGGGGACTAGTGGGTCCGCGGCGCGGTTC.

This chain connects TRBV28 to TRBJ1-1, with 8 bases lining up with TRBD1. The trim removed 2 bases at V and 4 bases at J, leaving 3 bases unmatched. This CDR3 spans 14 amino acids. Germline V gene lookup returns CDR1 MDHEN and CDR2 SYDVKM. The CDR3 DNA reads as TGTGCCAGCAGTTTAGGCAGGGGGCGCACTGAAGCTTTCTTT. Residues: CASSLGRGRTEAFF.

The chain combines TRBV5-6 with TRBJ2-3, with D possibly being TRBD1 (6 bases). V was pared by 0 bases and J by 1 base, with 12 bases between. CDR3 length equals 16 residues. Looked up from germline, CDR1 is SGHDT and CDR2 is YYEEEE. The CDR3 region is CASSLATAGGTDTQYF. The CDR3 DNA reads TGTGCCAGCAGCTTGGCCACGGCAGGGGGCACAGATACGCAGTATTTT.

The chain joins TRBV5-1 to TRBJ2-5, with a possible D match to TRBD2 (5 bases). The germline V gene has CDR1 SGHRS and CDR2 YFSETQ. The CDR3 has 11 residues. The V end was cut by 3 bases, the J end by 12 bases, with 12 bases between. The CDR3, as DNA: TGCGCCAGCAGCTCTGAGCGGTACAAGTACTTC. It specifies CASSSERYKYF.

This chain joins TRBV10-2 and TRBJ2-2, with D uncertain. Germline assignment: CDR1 WSHSY and CDR2 SAAADI. Trimming took 5 bases from V and 8 from J, leaving 6 bases between them. CDR3 length: 11 residues. The CDR3 region is CASSNEGELFF. As DNA, the CDR3 is TGCGCCAGCAGTAATGAGGGGGAGCTGTTTTTT.

The rearrangement joins TRBV10-2 to TRBJ2-5; 10 nucleotides align to TRBD1. Germline V lookup: CDR1 WSHSY, CDR2 SAAADI. The CDR3 sequence is 13 residues long. J lost 5 bases, V lost 4 bases, and 1 base had no gene match. CDR3 in amino acids: CASSGQGAETQYF. CDR3 in DNA: TGCGCCAGCAGTGGACAGGGGGCCGAGACCCAGTACTTC.

The rearrangement uses TRBV10-1 and TRBJ1-2; TRBD1 agrees at 7 bases. Germline CDR1 and CDR2: WNHNN and SYGVQD (reference sequence). The CDR3 contains 17 residues. Trimming cost V 6 bases and J 1 base; bases outside gene matches: 14. CDR3 residues: CASSEKGAFCFNYGYTF. Here the CDR3 DNA reads TGCGCCAGCAGCGAAAAGGGGGCGTTTTGCTTTAACTATGGCTACACCTTC.

The J gene is TRBJ1-6, the V gene TRBV6-1; D perhaps matches TRBD1 (5 bases). The V and J ends lost 2 bases and 5 bases respectively, with 13 bases between them. Germline assignment: CDR1 MNHNS and CDR2 SASEGT. The CDR3 sequence is 16 residues long. The CDR3 coding sequence is TGTGCCAGCAGTGAATTTTGGGGCGGGAATAATTCACCCCTCCACTTT. Encoded protein: CASSEFWGGNNSPLHF.

J is TRBJ2-1 and V is TRBV27; 10 nucleotides align to TRBD2. J lost 5 bases, V lost 1 base, and 14 bases had no gene match. This CDR3 has 19 amino acids. CDR1 MNHEY and CDR2 SMNVEV come from the germline V gene (reference sequence). The DNA of the CDR3 is TGTGCCAGCAGTTTATTAGCGGGAGGATTTATGTTTGGGAACAATGAGCAGTTCTTC. Its translation: CASSLLAGGFMFGNNEQFF.

The chain has TRBV7-8 and TRBJ1-1; tentative D call: TRBD1 (5 bases). The CDR3 length is 14 residues. With 2 bases removed from V and 7 bases from J, the gap between germline ends came to 14 bases. Per germline, CDR1 SGHVS and CDR2 FQNEAQ. The CDR3 is CASSLFRGPDEAFF. CDR3 coding DNA: TGTGCCAGCAGCTTATTTAGGGGACCCGATGAAGCTTTCTTT.